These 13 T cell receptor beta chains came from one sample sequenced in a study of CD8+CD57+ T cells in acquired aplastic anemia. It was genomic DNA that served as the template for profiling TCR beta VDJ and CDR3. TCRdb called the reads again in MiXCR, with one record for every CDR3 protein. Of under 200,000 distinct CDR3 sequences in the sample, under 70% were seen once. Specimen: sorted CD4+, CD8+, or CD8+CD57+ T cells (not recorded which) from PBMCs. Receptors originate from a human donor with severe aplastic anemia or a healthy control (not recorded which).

CDR3: CSARPGGRDTEAFF. The CDR3 DNA follows: TGCAGTGCTCGCCCAGGGGGTAGGGACACTGAAGCTTTCTTT. This rearrangement joins TRBV20-1 to TRBJ1-1, with TRBD1 matching 7 bases. V was pared by 5 bases and J by 3 bases, with 9 bases of the junction left unmatched. Germline V gene data show CDR1 as DFQATT and CDR2 as SNEGSKA (reference sequence). The CDR3 totals 14 residues.

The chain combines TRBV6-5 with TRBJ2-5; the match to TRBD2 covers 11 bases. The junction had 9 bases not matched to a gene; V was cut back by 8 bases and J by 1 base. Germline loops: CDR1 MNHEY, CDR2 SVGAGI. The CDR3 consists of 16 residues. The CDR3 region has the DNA TGTGCCAGCGGCACCCCGGGACTAGCGGCCCAAGAGACCCAGTACTTC. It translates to CASGTPGLAAQETQYF.

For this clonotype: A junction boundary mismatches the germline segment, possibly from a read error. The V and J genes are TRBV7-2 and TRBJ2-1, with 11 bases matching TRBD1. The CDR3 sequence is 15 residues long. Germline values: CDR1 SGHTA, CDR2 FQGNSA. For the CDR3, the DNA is TGTGCCAGCAGCAGGGACAGGGGGTCCTACAATGGGCAGTTCTTC. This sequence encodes CASSRDRGSYNGQFF.

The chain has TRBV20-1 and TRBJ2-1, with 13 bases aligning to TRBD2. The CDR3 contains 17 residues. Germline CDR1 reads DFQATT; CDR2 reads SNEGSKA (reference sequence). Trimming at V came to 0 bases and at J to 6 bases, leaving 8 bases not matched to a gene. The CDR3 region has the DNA TGCAGTGCTAGAGATGTACTAGCGGGAGGGATAGGCAATGAGCAGTTCTTC. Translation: CSARDVLAGGIGNEQFF.

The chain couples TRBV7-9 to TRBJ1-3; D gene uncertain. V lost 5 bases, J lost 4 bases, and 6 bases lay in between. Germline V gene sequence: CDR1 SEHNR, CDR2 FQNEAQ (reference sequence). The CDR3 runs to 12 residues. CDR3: CASSREGNTIYF. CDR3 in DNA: TGTGCCAGCAGCAGAGAGGGAAACACCATATATTTT.

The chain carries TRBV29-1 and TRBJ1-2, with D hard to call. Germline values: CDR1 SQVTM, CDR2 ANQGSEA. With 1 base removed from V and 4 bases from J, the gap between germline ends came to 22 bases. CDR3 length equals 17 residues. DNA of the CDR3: TGCAGCGTTGAAGGTGGCAGAAATATTCAACTAAGCTATGGCTACACCTTC. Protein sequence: CSVEGGRNIQLSYGYTF.

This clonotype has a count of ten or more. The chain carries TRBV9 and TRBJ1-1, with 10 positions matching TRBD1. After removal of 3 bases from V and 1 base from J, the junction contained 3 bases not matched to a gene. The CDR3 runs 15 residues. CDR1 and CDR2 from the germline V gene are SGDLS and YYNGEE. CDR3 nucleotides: TGTGCCAGCAGCGCCGGACAGGGGGGGAACACTGAAGCTTTCTTT. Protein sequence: CASSAGQGGNTEAFF.

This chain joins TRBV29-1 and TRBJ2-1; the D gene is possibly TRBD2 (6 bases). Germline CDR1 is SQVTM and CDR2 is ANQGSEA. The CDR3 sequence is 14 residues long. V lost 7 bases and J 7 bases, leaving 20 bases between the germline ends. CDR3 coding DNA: TGCAGCGGCTCCGGGAGTGCAGAGCGGAATGAGCAGTTCTTC. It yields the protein CSGSGSAERNEQFF.

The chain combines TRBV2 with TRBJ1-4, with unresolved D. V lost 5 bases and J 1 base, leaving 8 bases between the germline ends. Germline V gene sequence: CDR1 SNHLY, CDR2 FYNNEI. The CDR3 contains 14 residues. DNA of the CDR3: TGTGCCAGCAGTTTTTCCAGAACTAATGAAAAACTGTTTTTT. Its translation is CASSFSRTNEKLFF.

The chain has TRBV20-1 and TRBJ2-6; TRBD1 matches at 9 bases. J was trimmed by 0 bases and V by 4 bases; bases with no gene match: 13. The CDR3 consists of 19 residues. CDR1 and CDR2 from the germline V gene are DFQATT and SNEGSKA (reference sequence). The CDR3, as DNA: TGCAGTGCTACACCGGGACAGGGCCGTACCACCTCTGGGGCCAACGTCCTGACTTTC. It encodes CSATPGQGRTTSGANVLTF.

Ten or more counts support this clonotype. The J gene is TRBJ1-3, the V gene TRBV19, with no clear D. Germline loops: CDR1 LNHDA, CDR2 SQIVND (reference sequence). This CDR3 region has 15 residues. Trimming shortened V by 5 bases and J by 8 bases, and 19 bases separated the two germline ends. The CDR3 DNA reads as TGTGCCAGTAGTTCCATGGCCGGGATAGGCGACACCATATATTTT. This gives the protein CASSSMAGIGDTIYF.

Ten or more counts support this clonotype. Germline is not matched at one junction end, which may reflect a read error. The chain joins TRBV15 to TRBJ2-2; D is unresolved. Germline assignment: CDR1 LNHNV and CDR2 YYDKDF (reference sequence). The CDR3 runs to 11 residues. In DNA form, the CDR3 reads TGTGCCACGAGCATGGGCGCGGAGCTGTTTTTT. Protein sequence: CATSMGAELFF.

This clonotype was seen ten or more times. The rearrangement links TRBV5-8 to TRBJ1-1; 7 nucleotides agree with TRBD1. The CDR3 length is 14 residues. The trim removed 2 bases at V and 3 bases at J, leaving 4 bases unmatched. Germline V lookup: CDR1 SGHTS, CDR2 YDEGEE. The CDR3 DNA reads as TGTGCCAGCAGCTTTGACAGGGAGGACACTGAAGCTTTCTTT. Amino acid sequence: CASSFDREDTEAFF.